Following are 21 T cell receptor beta chains from one sample sequenced in a study of tumor and adjacent non-tumor tissue in lung cancer. A modified ARM-PCR protocol with three rounds of nested PCR amplified TCRbeta. TCRdb fed the multiplex PCR reads into MiXCR, producing one record per CDR3 protein. The table shows approximately 76,000 distinct CDR3 sequences, with less than 75% occurring only once. No cell sorting was done before RNA was extracted from the tissue. Material: lung tumor tissue. These receptors all stem from a woman aged 70-85 years with non-small cell lung cancer.

As to this clonotype: One end of the junction does not line up with germline, which may come from a read error. The chain employs TRBV11-1 and TRBJ2-7; 8 positions match TRBD2. Germline V gives CDR1 SGHAT, CDR2 FQDESV (reference sequence). CDR3 length: 16 amino acids. CDR3 sequence (DNA): TGTGCCAGCGGCTTATTCCGCGGGAGGAGGACCTACGAACAATACTTC. Its translation is CASGLFRGRRTYEQYF.

The chain recombines TRBV11-3 with TRBJ2-1, with D unresolved. The CDR3 runs 16 residues. Germline V gene data show CDR1 as SGHNT and CDR2 as YENEEA. V was clipped by 0 bases and J by 7 bases, with 16 bases between them. As DNA, the CDR3 is TGTGCCAGCAGCTTAGATGGGAACAATGAGGAGAATGAGCAGTTCTTC. Protein: CASSLDGNNEENEQFF.

This chain connects TRBV2 to TRBJ2-5; tentative D call: TRBD1 (6 bases). Trimming removed 9 bases at V and 5 bases at J, with 16 bases between. The CDR3 runs to 13 residues. Germline CDR1 is SNHLY and CDR2 is FYNNEI. DNA for the CDR3: TGTGCCAGGGGAGAAGGGGGTCTGGAGACCCAGTACTTC. Translating gives CARGEGGLETQYF.

A note on this clonotype: At one end, the junction sequence differs from germline, possibly due to a read error. V usage is TRBV4-2 and J usage is TRBJ2-3; perhaps TRBD2 as D (6 bases). The CDR3 is made up of 15 amino acids. CDR1 is LGHNA, CDR2 YNFKEQ, per germline. The chain's CDR3 is CASSQGTTLTDTQYF. The DNA of the CDR3 is TGTGCCAGCAGCCAAGGGACTACTCTCACAGATACACAGTATTTT.

On this clonotype itself: This sequence may be a read error, since a much larger clone differs from it by one base. The chain has TRBV11-2 and TRBJ2-1; D might be TRBD2 (5 bases). Germline-derived CDR1 and CDR2 are SGHAT and FQNNGV. This CDR3 has 13 amino acids. Here the CDR3 DNA reads TGTGTCAGCACCCTAGCCGGGGACAATGAGCAGTTCTTC. Its protein product is CVSTLAGDNEQFF. The full variable domain, in which reference TRBV11-2 and TRBJ2-1 provide the parts outside the CDR3, is EAGVAQSPRYKIIEKRQSVAFWCNPISGHATLYWYQQILGQGPKLLIQFQNNGVVDDSQLPKDRFSAERLKGVDSTLKIQPAKLEDSAVYLCVSTLAGDNEQFFGPGTRLTVL.

V usage is TRBV29-1 and J usage is TRBJ2-1; TRBD1 might be the D (5 bases). The ends were cut back, 6 bases at V and 11 bases at J, with 20 bases in the middle. The germline V gene encodes CDR1 SQVTM and CDR2 ANQGSEA. The CDR3 is 13 amino acids. CDR3 in DNA: TGCAGCGTAAAACAGCAGGGCATATATAAGCAGTTCTTC. Translated, it gives CSVKQQGIYKQFF.

To note about this clonotype: The junction departs from the called germline gene at one end, perhaps through a read error. The chain uses TRBV29-1 and TRBJ1-5; perhaps TRBD1 as D (5 bases). The CDR3 extends over 13 amino acids. CDR1 is SQVTM, CDR2 ANQGSEA, per germline. The CDR3 DNA follows: TGCAGCGCTGGGGCGGATAACAATCTGCCCCAGCATTTT. Its protein product is CSAGADNNLPQHF.

V gene TRBV29-1 combines with J gene TRBJ2-5; D possibly corresponds to TRBD2 (6 bases). Deletions cut 3 bases from V and 8 bases from J, with 16 bases between. This CDR3 contains 13 residues. Per germline, CDR1 SQVTM and CDR2 ANQGSEA. The CDR3 is CSVEVLAWDTQYF. Written as DNA, the CDR3 is TGCAGCGTTGAGGTACTAGCATGGGATACCCAGTACTTC.

The chain recombines TRBV12-3 or TRBV12-4 with TRBJ2-2, with D unresolved. The CDR3 has 14 residues. Between the trimmed V and J ends, which lost 5 bases and 1 base, there was a span of 8 bases. The CDR3 loop reads CASSQRLNTGELFF. CDR3 coding DNA: TGTGCCAGCAGTCAACGATTGAACACCGGGGAGCTGTTTTTT.

For this clonotype: Germline and junction disagree at one end, which may indicate a read error. The chain joins TRBV5-6 to TRBJ2-3; no firm D call. The CDR3 is 16 amino acids. The germline V gene has CDR1 SGHDT and CDR2 YYEEEE. The CDR3: CVNSPTDGPSTDTQYF. CDR3 sequence (DNA): TGTGTCAACAGCCCGACGGACGGACCGAGCACAGATACACAGTATTTT.

In this sample, this clonotype turned up once. Just one base apart from a much larger clone, this may be a read error. V and J are TRBV30 and TRBJ1-2; D remains unclear. V gave up 6 bases and J gave up 10 bases, with 18 bases separating them. From germline, CDR1 is GTSNPN and CDR2 SVGIG (reference sequence). The CDR3 spans 12 residues. The CDR3 protein is CACTNIRVYYTF. The CDR3 nucleotides are TGTGCCTGCACCAACATAAGGGTCTACTACACCTTC.

This clonotype was recorded only once. Being one base from a much bigger clone, this may be a read error. The rearrangement joins TRBV20-1 to TRBJ2-1; TRBD2 aligns across 8 bases. This CDR3 comprises 14 residues. V lost 6 bases, J lost 9 bases, and 13 bases stayed unmatched. Germline CDR1 DFQATT, CDR2 SNEGSKA (reference sequence). CDR3 loop: CSAEVAGWGGEQFF. The DNA for the CDR3 is TGCAGTGCCGAGGTAGCGGGATGGGGGGGTGAGCAGTTCTTC.

This chain joins TRBV6-5 and TRBJ2-1, with 7 positions matching TRBD1. V trimming: 0 bases; J trimming: 7 bases; junction bases outside the gene matches: 27. The CDR3 contains 22 residues. The germline V gene encodes CDR1 MNHEY and CDR2 SVGAGI. This CDR3 is CASSYSLSKQGSDPSAENEQFF. The CDR3 DNA sequence: TGTGCCAGCAGTTACTCCCTGTCCAAACAGGGGTCCGACCCGAGTGCGGAGAATGAGCAGTTCTTC.

In the case of this clonotype: An end of the junction differs from the germline gene, which may be a read error. The V and J genes are TRBV5-1 and TRBJ2-7; a weak D match, TRBD2 (6 bases). Germline loops: CDR1 SGHRS, CDR2 YFSETQ. This CDR3 is 13 amino acids long. The CDR3 coding sequence is TGCGCAAGCAGCTCGGAGGGATTATGCGAGCAGTACTTC. Amino acid sequence: CASSSEGLCEQYF.

As for this clonotype: This may arise from a read error, as a much more abundant clone is one base away. The chain links TRBV7-2 to TRBJ2-1; 9 bases fit TRBD2. CDR3 length equals 14 residues. After removal of 3 bases from V and 8 bases from J, the junction contained 5 bases not matched to a gene. The germline CDR1 and CDR2 sequences are SGHTA and FQGNSA. The CDR3 loop is CASSLGLASDEQFF. The CDR3 DNA reads TGTGCCAGCAGCTTGGGACTAGCCTCCGATGAGCAGTTCTTC.

This chain links TRBV6-6 with TRBJ1-5; 7 bases match TRBD1. This CDR3 has 16 amino acids. The germline V gene has CDR1 MNHNY and CDR2 SVGAGI (reference sequence). J lost 0 bases, V lost 10 bases, and 12 bases had no gene match. Here the CDR3 reads CATNPGTDYSNQPQHF. The DNA for the CDR3 is TGTGCCACCAACCCTGGGACAGATTATAGCAATCAGCCCCAGCATTTT.

A word on this clonotype: Here the CDR3 omits its conserved ending phenylalanine or tryptophan, so a read error is the likely source. The V call is TRBV10-3, the J call TRBJ2-7, with TRBD2 identical over 8 bases. The CDR3 covers 14 residues. The V gene's germline CDR1 is ENHRY and CDR2 SYGVKD. Trimming at V came to 11 bases and at J to 2 bases, leaving 11 bases not matched to a gene. The CDR3 loop is CASAPSGSPYEQYC. For the CDR3, the DNA is TGTGCCTCGGCACCGAGCGGGAGCCCCTACGAGCAGTACTGC.

This clonotype has more than one count but fewer than ten. Since no conserved phenylalanine or tryptophan closes the CDR3, a read error is the likely cause. This chain connects TRBV11-1 to TRBJ2-7; D call uncertain. The CDR3 runs 15 residues. The V and J ends lost 2 bases and 2 bases respectively, with 13 bases between them. Germline loops: CDR1 SGHAT, CDR2 FQDESV (reference sequence). Written as DNA, the CDR3 is TGTGCCAGCAGCTTAACGAGGTCCGAAACCTACGAGCAGTACCTC. Its protein is CASSLTRSETYEQYL.

V usage is TRBV28 and J usage is TRBJ2-3; D gene unclear. Germline assignment: CDR1 MDHEN and CDR2 SYDVKM. This CDR3 has 15 residues. Between the trimmed V and J ends, which lost 6 bases and 2 bases, there was a span of 15 bases. The CDR3 loop is CASRADERTTDTQYF. The CDR3 bases are TGTGCCAGCAGGGCGGATGAGAGGACCACAGATACGCAGTATTTT.

The genes are TRBV28 and TRBJ2-5; D not resolved. Trimming removed 6 bases from V and 1 base from J, with 21 bases in between. This CDR3 has 17 amino acids. CDR1 is MDHEN, CDR2 SYDVKM, per germline. CDR3 DNA sequence: TGTGCCAGCAGCACGATAACCAGCAAGGAAGGCCAAGAGACCCAGTACTTC. Translating it yields CASSTITSKEGQETQYF.

Note on this clonotype: Since a much larger clone is just one base distant, this may be a read error. CDR3 amino acids: CSAVEHGTETQYF. CDR3 DNA: TGCAGTGCTGTAGAACATGGGACAGAGACCCAGTACTTC. J is TRBJ2-5 and V is TRBV20-1, with D perhaps given as TRBD1 or TRBD2 (5 bases each). The CDR3 sequence is 13 residues long. From germline, CDR1 is DFQATT and CDR2 SNEGSKA (reference sequence). V was pared by 5 bases and J by 4 bases, with 14 bases between.